What follows describes a single T cell receptor beta chain. The data belong to a study of blood T cell repertoires in COVID-19. The CDR3 sequence is 15 residues long. Trimming cost V 3 bases and J 6 bases; bases outside gene matches: 6. Germline-derived CDR1 and CDR2 are SGHNT and YYREEE (reference sequence). Sequenced by immunoSEQ multiplex PCR; TCRdb stores in-frame clones only, minus some. The table lists roughly 300,000 clones, roughly 90% of them singletons. The TCR was taken from a woman aged 30 to 39 with COVID-19, enrolled during active disease. This sequence joins TRBV5-4 and TRBJ1-3, with 10 bases that match TRBD1. Sequencing input: peripheral blood. The CDR3 nucleotides read TGTGCCAGCAGCTCCCGGGACAGGGGAGAAAACACCATATATTTT. Translating it yields CASSSRDRGENTIYF.